The rows below give T cell receptor beta chains drawn from one sample of a study of blood T cell repertoires in COVID-19. Clones were sequenced by immunoSEQ multiplex PCR, and TCRdb holds only the in-frame ones, with some missing. The sample holds approximately 300,000 clones; 86% are singletons and the top ten take under 11%. The source material was PBMCs or T cells enriched from blood (not recorded which). The receptors derive from a woman aged 18 to 35 who had recovered from COVID-19. Both conserved end residues are part of each CDR3. The D gene is left open where the match is weak. Part of the rows lack a size; the others show once, few, many or a class for expanded clones.

NA,15,TRBJ1-2,TRBD1,TRBV19,CASSPWGQGAGGYTF,TGTGCCAGTAGTCCCTGGGGACAGGGGGCTGGTGGCTACACCTTC
NA,15,TRBJ2-5,NA,TRBV9,CASSGSGQGQETQYF,TGTGCCAGCAGCGGATCCGGCCAGGGGCAAGAGACCCAGTACTTC
NA,18,TRBJ2-7,TRBD2,TRBV3-1/TRBV3-2,CASSLSLTSGRRDHEQYF,TGTGCCAGCAGCCTTTCCTTGACTAGCGGGAGGAGGGACCACGAGCAGTACTTC
NA,16,TRBJ1-2,TRBD1,TRBV19,CASVAIYRGINYGYTF,TGTGCCAGTGTGGCGATCTACAGGGGAATTAACTATGGCTACACCTTC
NA,15,TRBJ2-5,NA,TRBV28,CASSLIGQDSETQYF,TGTGCCAGCAGTTTAATTGGTCAGGACTCAGAGACCCAGTACTTC
NA,14,TRBJ1-1,NA,TRBV27,CASSLNWDIPEAFF,TGTGCCAGCAGTTTAAACTGGGACATCCCTGAAGCTTTCTTT
NA,15,TRBJ1-6,NA,TRBV10-2,CASSDDTGNYSPLHF,TGCGCCAGCAGTGACGATACAGGGAATTATTCACCCCTCCACTTT
once,16,TRBJ2-1,TRBD2,TRBV28,CASSPAGAGGRDEQFF,TGTGCCAGCAGCCCCGCGGGAGCGGGAGGAAGGGATGAGCAGTTCTTC
NA,16,TRBJ2-7,TRBD2,TRBV9,CASSVGTSGSFYEQYF,TGTGCCAGCAGCGTAGGGACTAGCGGGAGTTTCTACGAGCAGTACTTC
NA,14,TRBJ1-1,NA,TRBV10-3,CAISELEGNTEAFF,TGTGCCATCAGTGAGTTAGAGGGGAACACTGAAGCTTTCTTT
once,14,TRBJ1-2,NA,TRBV18,CASSPGQPTYGYTF,TGTGCCAGCTCACCGGGCCAGCCCACCTATGGCTACACCTTC
once,14,TRBJ2-1,TRBD2,TRBV27,CASSFTGGRNEQFF,TGTGCCAGCAGTTTTACGGGAGGGAGGAATGAGCAGTTCTTC
NA,14,TRBJ1-1,NA,TRBV5-8,CASSLGQAVTEAFF,TGTGCCAGCAGCTTGGGGCAGGCAGTCACTGAAGCTTTCTTT
NA,13,TRBJ1-2,TRBD1,TRBV12-3/TRBV12-4,CASTVPPQDRYTF,TGTGCCAGCACCGTACCCCCACAGGACAGGTACACCTTC
once,15,TRBJ1-2,NA,TRBV6-1,CASSDFTLANYGYTF,TGTGCCAGCAGTGATTTTACCCTAGCTAACTATGGCTACACCTTC
NA,10,TRBJ1-4,NA,TRBV29-1,CSVSDEKLFF,TGCAGCGTTTCGGATGAAAAACTGTTTTTT
NA,18,TRBJ2-3,TRBD2,TRBV3-1/TRBV3-2,CASSHQRRLAEAHDTQYF,TGTGCCAGCAGCCACCAAAGGAGGCTAGCGGAAGCACATGATACGCAGTATTTT
few,13,TRBJ1-5,NA,TRBV2,CASSERRVQPQHF,TGTGCCAGCAGTGAAAGGAGGGTTCAGCCCCAGCATTTT
NA,14,TRBJ1-1,NA,TRBV24-1,CATSDSQGQTEAFF,TGTGCCACCAGTGATTCCCAGGGACAAACTGAAGCTTTCTTT
NA,13,TRBJ2-1,NA,TRBV25-1,CASSAQRYNEQFF,TGTGCCAGCAGTGCCCAGAGGTACAATGAGCAGTTCTTC
NA,12,TRBJ2-1,NA,TRBV7-8,CASSPRDNEQFF,TGTGCCAGCAGCCCCCGGGACAATGAGCAGTTCTTC
NA,13,TRBJ1-1,NA,TRBV19,CASSISLATEAFF,TGTGCCAGTAGTATATCTTTGGCAACTGAAGCTTTCTTT
NA,16,TRBJ1-2,TRBD1,TRBV28,CASSLWSPTGDGGYTF,TGTGCCAGCAGTTTATGGAGCCCGACAGGGGACGGTGGCTACACCTTC
NA,14,TRBJ1-5,TRBD1,TRBV6-5,CASTSIQGAAPQHF,TGTGCCAGCACGAGTATCCAGGGGGCCGCTCCCCAGCATTTT
few,16,TRBJ1-2,NA,TRBV6-5,CASSYSTSGSGYGYTF,TGTGCCAGCAGTTACTCGACGTCGGGATCGGGATATGGCTACACCTTC
NA,13,TRBJ1-1,NA,TRBV28,CASSFPLSTEAFF,TGTGCCAGCAGTTTCCCACTGAGCACTGAAGCTTTCTTT
NA,17,TRBJ2-1,TRBD2,TRBV12-5,CASGYSAGLAGGGEQFF,TGTGCTAGTGGCTACAGCGCGGGACTAGCGGGGGGCGGTGAGCAGTTCTTC
NA,13,TRBJ2-7,NA,TRBV18,CASASGSSYEQYF,TGTGCCAGCGCCAGCGGATCTTCCTACGAGCAGTACTTC
NA,14,TRBJ1-5,NA,TRBV4-1,CASRRTTGDQPQHF,TGCGCCAGCAGGCGCACTACAGGAGATCAGCCCCAGCATTTT
NA,13,TRBJ2-7,NA,TRBV6-6,CASTGESSYEQYF,TGTGCCAGCACTGGAGAAAGCTCCTACGAGCAGTACTTC
NA,15,TRBJ1-5,NA,TRBV6-2/TRBV6-3,CASSTRRGLGQPQHF,TGTGCCAGCAGTACTCGCAGGGGCCTGGGTCAGCCCCAGCATTTT
NA,14,TRBJ1-1,TRBD1,TRBV2,CASSEKDRGPYAFF,TGTGCCAGCAGTGAAAAGGACAGGGGGCCATATGCTTTCTTT
NA,15,TRBJ2-2,TRBD2,TRBV7-3,CASSASGRSTGELFF,TGTGCCAGCAGCGCAAGCGGGAGGTCCACCGGGGAGCTGTTTTTT
NA,21,TRBJ1-4,NA,TRBV27,CASSGLGGGTGDYGTNEKLFF,TGTGCCAGCAGTGGGTTGGGTGGGGGCACCGGAGATTATGGAACTAATGAAAAACTGTTTTTT
NA,13,TRBJ2-1,TRBD2,TRBV18,CASSPRTSNEQFF,TGTGCCAGCTCACCACGGACTAGCAATGAGCAGTTCTTC
once,14,TRBJ2-2,TRBD1,TRBV30,CAWSRGPNTGELFF,TGTGCCTGGAGTAGGGGGCCCAACACCGGGGAGCTGTTTTTT
NA,17,TRBJ2-6,TRBD1,TRBV9,CASSPGQRSSGANVLTF,TGTGCCAGCAGTCCGGGACAGCGAAGCTCTGGGGCCAACGTCCTGACTTTC
NA,15,TRBJ2-1,NA,TRBV7-6,CASSLGGDGYNEQFF,TGTGCCAGCAGCTTAGGGGGAGACGGTTACAATGAGCAGTTCTTC
NA,15,TRBJ2-3,NA,TRBV15,CATSQSGPRGDTQYF,TGTGCCACCAGTCAGAGCGGACCACGCGGAGATACGCAGTATTTT
NA,18,TRBJ1-3,TRBD1,TRBV6-1,CASSGTGTGYSAGDTIYF,TGTGCCAGCAGTGGAACCGGGACAGGGTACTCTGCGGGGGACACCATATATTTT
NA,16,TRBJ2-7,TRBD1,TRBV2,CASSLRQGGNSYEQYF,TGTGCCAGCAGTCTACGACAGGGGGGGAACTCCTACGAGCAGTACTTC
NA,16,TRBJ2-1,TRBD2,TRBV7-9,CASSPTSGGGGYEQFF,TGTGCCAGCAGCCCCACTAGCGGGGGGGGCGGGTATGAGCAGTTCTTC
NA,13,TRBJ2-5,NA,TRBV9,CASSDGGEETQYF,TGTGCCAGCAGCGACGGAGGTGAAGAGACCCAGTACTTC
NA,14,TRBJ2-7,TRBD2,TRBV30,CAWSKSGRAYEQYF,TGTGCCTGGAGCAAGAGCGGGAGGGCCTACGAGCAGTACTTC
NA,14,TRBJ1-2,TRBD1,TRBV18,CASSQSRDRDGYTF,TGTGCCAGCTCACAGTCCCGGGACAGGGATGGCTACACCTTC
NA,15,TRBJ2-7,NA,TRBV19,CASSTGLVGLDEQYF,TGTGCCAGTAGTACCGGACTCGTCGGTTTGGACGAGCAGTACTTC
NA,14,TRBJ2-5,NA,TRBV5-1,CASNNFGLQETQYF,TGCGCCAGCAATAATTTTGGACTACAAGAGACCCAGTACTTC
once,13,TRBJ1-2,NA,TRBV7-8,CASSLGGLDGYTF,TGTGCCAGCAGCTTGGGGGGATTGGATGGCTACACCTTC
NA,19,TRBJ2-1,NA,TRBV5-1,CASSLAGGGGIGSYNEQFF,TGCGCCAGCAGCTTGGCCGGAGGGGGCGGGATAGGGTCCTACAATGAGCAGTTCTTC
NA,14,TRBJ1-5,NA,TRBV3-1/TRBV3-2,CASSPTSSNQPQHF,TGTGCCAGCAGCCCCACAAGTAGCAATCAGCCCCAGCATTTT
NA,14,TRBJ2-6,NA,TRBV5-1,CASGAGVGANVLTF,TGCGCCAGTGGGGCAGGGGTAGGGGCCAACGTCCTGACTTTC
NA,12,TRBJ1-1,NA,TRBV7-9,CASSLAGGEAFF,TGTGCCAGCAGCTTAGCTGGCGGGGAGGCTTTCTTT
NA,17,TRBJ2-5,TRBD2,TRBV7-2,CASSLGTSGLIQETQYF,TGTGCCAGCAGCTTAGGGACTAGCGGGCTCATCCAAGAGACCCAGTACTTC
NA,15,TRBJ2-5,TRBD2,TRBV9,CASGLAGGGVETQYF,TGTGCCAGCGGACTAGCGGGAGGAGGAGTAGAGACCCAGTACTTC
NA,15,TRBJ1-5,NA,TRBV5-1,CASSLAGEGNQPQHF,TGCGCCAGCAGCTTGGCGGGGGAAGGCAATCAGCCCCAGCATTTT
NA,15,TRBJ2-1,TRBD2,TRBV6-4,CASSQGTSGHNEQFF,TGTGCCAGCAGTCAAGGAACTAGCGGCCACAATGAGCAGTTCTTC
once,15,TRBJ2-1,NA,TRBV27,CASANYRDIYNEQFF,TGTGCCAGCGCTAACTACCGGGACATATACAATGAGCAGTTCTTC
NA,12,TRBJ2-5,NA,TRBV6-6,CASSRDQETQYF,TGTGCCAGCAGCCGCGACCAAGAGACCCAGTACTTC